The next 32 T cell receptor beta chains were all read from a single sample in a study of graft-versus-host responses after intestinal transplantation. Their antigens are not known. The data were produced by immunoSEQ multiplex PCR, yet TCRdb's version contains in-frame clones alone and is incomplete. This sample yields 70,000 to 80,000 clones, of which roughly 88% are seen a single time; roughly 1.3% belongs to the top ten. The input for sequencing was unstimulated CD8+ T cells sorted from spleen or lymph node cells, taken before intestinal transplant. The source of these receptors is a human donor who received an intestinal transplant.

The genes are TRBV5-4 and TRBJ2-7; 7 bases are a match to TRBD1. V was pared by 0 bases and J by 3 bases, with 3 bases of the junction left unmatched. This CDR3 is 14 amino acids long. The V gene's germline CDR1 is SGHNT and CDR2 YYREEE (reference sequence). CDR3 residues: CASSLAGQNYEQYF. In DNA, the CDR3 is TGTGCCAGCAGCTTGGCGGGACAGAACTACGAGCAGTACTTC.

This chain links TRBV12-5 with TRBJ2-5; D is perhaps TRBD1 (5 bases). Trimming left V 5 bases short and J 1 base short, with 8 bases between. Germline V gene lookup returns CDR1 LGHNT and CDR2 FRNRAP. The CDR3 runs 13 residues. CDR3 protein: CASGADSQETQYF. CDR3 nucleotides: TGTGCTAGTGGTGCCGACAGCCAAGAGACCCAGTACTTC.

This chain connects TRBV2 to TRBJ2-1; D perhaps matches TRBD2 (6 bases). V dropped 3 bases and J dropped 5 bases, with 11 bases sitting between them. The CDR3 covers 14 residues. CDR1 SNHLY and CDR2 FYNNEI come from the germline V gene. CDR3 nucleotide sequence: TGTGCCAGCAGTGAGGGGGGTCTCCACAATGAGCAGTTCTTC. Translating gives CASSEGGLHNEQFF. Full variable domain (rest looked up from reference TRBV2 and TRBJ2-1): EPEVTQTPSHQVTQMGQEVILRCVPISNHLYFYWYRQILGQKVEFLVSFYNNEISEKSEIFDDQFSVERPDGSNFTLKIRSTKLEDSAMYFCASSEGGLHNEQFFGPGTRLTVL.

The rearrangement links TRBV9 to TRBJ2-6; the D gene is possibly TRBD1 (5 bases). The CDR3 totals 16 residues. Germline CDR1 reads SGDLS; CDR2 reads YYNGEE. V lost 3 bases and J 0 bases, leaving 10 bases between the germline ends. The DNA for the CDR3 is TGTGCCAGCAGCGGAGACAGTGACTCTGGGGCCAACGTCCTGACTTTC. Its translation is CASSGDSDSGANVLTF.

This chain uses TRBV4-1 with TRBJ2-5; weak D call: TRBD1 (5 bases). The DNA matches TRBJ2-7 better at its end, which makes the J call doubtful. From germline, CDR1 is MGHRA and CDR2 YSYEKL. The CDR3 is made up of 16 amino acids. The CDR3 sequence: CASSQEAGFNIYEQYF. The CDR3 DNA sequence: TGCGCCAGCAGCCAAGAGGCAGGGTTTAATATCTACGAGCAGTACTTC.

This rearrangement joins TRBV19 to TRBJ1-5; 8 bases fit TRBD1. This CDR3 has 13 residues. Germline V gene data show CDR1 as LNHDA and CDR2 as SQIVND (reference sequence). J was trimmed by 6 bases and V by 5 bases; bases with no gene match: 3. Here the CDR3 reads CASSDTGGQPQHF. CDR3 DNA sequence: TGTGCCAGTAGTGATACAGGGGGTCAGCCCCAGCATTTT.

The chain carries TRBV19 and TRBJ2-6; 9 bases agree with TRBD1. The germline CDR1 and CDR2 sequences are LNHDA and SQIVND (reference sequence). This CDR3 has 16 residues. The ends lost 8 bases at V and 3 bases at J; junction bases unmatched: 8. The CDR3 region has the DNA TGTGCCAGTGAGACAGGGGGGATTGGTGGGGCCAACGTCCTGACTTTC. This sequence encodes CASETGGIGGANVLTF.

The chain is built from TRBV14 and TRBJ1-2, with 7 bases that match TRBD1. This CDR3 has 14 amino acids. Looked up from germline, CDR1 is SGHDN and CDR2 is FVKESK. Trimming at V came to 5 bases and at J to 7 bases, leaving 10 bases not matched to a gene. The CDR3 protein is CASSNTGVQRGYTF. CDR3 DNA: TGTGCCAGCAGCAACACAGGGGTTCAACGTGGCTACACCTTC. The whole variable domain, remainder taken from reference TRBV14 and TRBJ1-2, is EAGVTQFPSHSVIEKGQTVTLRCDPISGHDNLYWYRRVMGKEIKFLLHFVKESKQDESGMPNNRFLAERTGGTYSTLKVQPAELEDSGVYFCASSNTGVQRGYTFGSGTRLTVV.

The J gene is TRBJ2-1, the V gene TRBV6-1; 9 bases are a match to TRBD2. In germline, CDR1 is MNHNS, CDR2 SASEGT. With V trimmed by 1 base and J by 6 bases, 4 bases remained unmatched. The CDR3 totals 15 residues. The CDR3 region has the DNA TGTGCCAGCAGTGAAGAGGTGCGGGGGGGCAATGAGCAGTTCTTC. Translated, it gives CASSEEVRGGNEQFF.

The rearrangement uses TRBV14 and TRBJ2-7; perhaps TRBD1 as D (7 bases). The CDR3 runs 14 residues. V lost 4 bases, J lost 3 bases, and 13 bases lay in between. Germline CDR1 SGHDN, CDR2 FVKESK. The chain's CDR3 is CASSPGDRFYEQYF. The CDR3 DNA reads TGTGCCAGCAGCCCGGGGGACAGATTCTACGAGCAGTACTTC.

The chain has TRBV6-6 and TRBJ1-4; 9 positions match TRBD1. Trimming at V came to 7 bases and at J to 6 bases, leaving 9 bases not matched to a gene. Germline CDR1 is MNHNY and CDR2 is SVGAGI (reference sequence). The CDR3 has 15 residues. The CDR3 coding sequence is TGTGCCAGCAAGAGAACAGGGGGCACGGATGAAAAACTGTTTTTT. Translating gives CASKRTGGTDEKLFF.

V and J are TRBV7-9 and TRBJ1-5, with D perhaps matching TRBD1 (6 bases). CDR1 is SEHNR and CDR2 is FQNEAQ in the germline V gene (reference sequence). The V end was cut by 5 bases, the J end by 4 bases, with 15 bases between. The CDR3 runs 15 residues. CDR3 in amino acids: CASSQGPGRNQPQHF. Here the CDR3 DNA reads TGTGCCAGCAGCCAGGGGCCGGGTAGAAATCAGCCCCAGCATTTT.

CDR3 residues: CASSQDVGLAGGSSYEQYF. For the CDR3, the DNA is TGTGCCAGCAGCCAAGATGTGGGTCTAGCGGGGGGCTCGTCCTACGAGCAGTACTTC. The rearrangement uses TRBV4-2 and TRBJ2-7; TRBD2 matches at 11 bases. The CDR3 runs to 19 residues. Trimming removed 0 bases from V and 1 base from J; junction bases left unmatched: 11. Germline CDR1 is LGHNA and CDR2 is YNFKEQ.

In the case of this clone: Within the sample, other DNA sequences also encode this same CDR3. V usage is TRBV27 and J usage is TRBJ1-1, with D maybe TRBD1 (6 bases). The CDR3 runs 15 residues. From germline, CDR1 is MNHEY and CDR2 SMNVEV (reference sequence). V dropped 0 bases and J dropped 5 bases, with 13 bases sitting between them. CDR3 sequence (DNA): TGTGCCAGCAGTTTATCTGGGGGCGGGGGGACTGAAGCTTTCTTT. It codes for CASSLSGGGGTEAFF.

V is TRBV12-5 and J is TRBJ1-6, with D uncertain. The germline V gene has CDR1 LGHNT and CDR2 FRNRAP. V lost 1 base and J 3 bases, leaving 7 bases between the germline ends. The CDR3 covers 15 residues. CDR3 in DNA: TGTGCTAGTGGTTTGGACAGCAACTATAATTCACCCCTCCACTTT. Protein sequence: CASGLDSNYNSPLHF. Together with reference TRBV12-5 and TRBJ1-6, the CDR3 gives the full variable domain: DARVTQTPRHKVTEMGQEVTMRCQPILGHNTVFWYRQTMMQGLELLAYFRNRAPLDDSGMPKDRFSAEMPDATLATLKIQPSEPRDSAVYFCASGLDSNYNSPLHFGNGTRLTVT.

The chain joins TRBV4-1 to TRBJ1-2, with 9 positions matching TRBD1. The CDR3 is made up of 15 amino acids. J was trimmed by 6 bases and V by 0 bases; bases with no gene match: 5. In germline, CDR1 is MGHRA, CDR2 YSYEKL. In nucleotides, the CDR3 is TGCGCCAGCAGCCAAGAGGCCGGGACAGGGAATGGCTACACCTTC. It is translated as CASSQEAGTGNGYTF.

The J gene is TRBJ2-7, the V gene TRBV25-1; D is possibly TRBD1 (7 bases). This CDR3 comprises 11 residues. Trimming cost V 8 bases and J 5 bases, with 10 bases left between them. From germline, CDR1 is MGHDK and CDR2 SYGVNS. The CDR3, as DNA: TGTGCCAGCGGAGGGGGCCACGAGCAGTACTTC. It codes for CASGGGHEQYF.

V gene TRBV7-9 combines with J gene TRBJ2-6; 9 bases agree with TRBD1. The junction had 4 bases not matched to a gene; V was cut back by 1 base and J by 0 bases. CDR1 is SEHNR, CDR2 FQNEAQ, per germline (reference sequence). The CDR3 has 18 residues. The CDR3 DNA is TGTGCCAGCAGCTTAGATTGGGACAGGGACTCTGGGGCCAACGTCCTGACTTTC. This translates into CASSLDWDRDSGANVLTF.

The V and J genes are TRBV9 and TRBJ2-5, with D tentatively TRBD1 (6 bases). Germline CDR1 reads SGDLS; CDR2 reads YYNGEE. CDR3 length: 15 residues. V shed 0 bases and J shed 4 bases, with 13 bases lying between them. CDR3 DNA: TGTGCCAGCAGCGTAGCCGCAGGGGCCCCAGAGACCCAGTACTTC. Residues: CASSVAAGAPETQYF.

This clone has only a few counts. J is TRBJ2-7 and V is TRBV5-6; D ambiguous. Deletions cut 0 bases from V and 0 bases from J, with 7 bases between. The V gene's germline CDR1 is SGHDT and CDR2 YYEEEE. CDR3 length: 14 amino acids. DNA of the CDR3: TGTGCCAGCAGCTTGGGGGCAGCCTCCTACGAGCAGTACTTC. Encoded protein: CASSLGAASYEQYF.

CDR3: CASSPTLLAGGDTQYF. CDR3 coding DNA: TGTGCCAGCAGTCCCACACTCCTAGCGGGGGGGGATACGCAGTATTTT. V is TRBV27 and J is TRBJ2-3, with TRBD2 matching over 12 bases. The junction had 9 bases not matched to a gene; V was cut back by 5 bases and J by 6 bases. This CDR3 is built from 16 residues. The germline V gene encodes CDR1 MNHEY and CDR2 SMNVEV (reference sequence).

CDR3 amino acids: CGLDSNYGYTF. The CDR3 DNA is TGCGGGCTGGACTCGAACTATGGCTACACCTTC. The genes are TRBV20-1 and TRBJ1-2; the D is unclear. Germline values: CDR1 DFQATT, CDR2 SNEGSKA (reference sequence). This CDR3 spans 11 amino acids.

This clone was found a few times. The J gene is TRBJ2-7, the V gene TRBV5-1, with D possibly being TRBD1 (6 bases). Germline V gene sequence: CDR1 SGHRS, CDR2 YFSETQ. CDR3 size: 12 residues. V dropped 3 bases and J dropped 5 bases, with 9 bases sitting between them. The CDR3 protein is CASSSDSDEQYF. In DNA, the CDR3 is TGCGCCAGCAGCTCGGACAGCGACGAGCAGTACTTC.

The V call is TRBV5-1, the J call TRBJ2-1; D may be TRBD2 (7 bases). V shed 0 bases and J shed 14 bases, with 12 bases lying between them. The germline CDR1 and CDR2 sequences are SGHRS and YFSETQ. The CDR3 length is 12 residues. The CDR3 region is CASSLAGEGEFF. The DNA for the CDR3 is TGCGCCAGCAGCTTGGCCGGGGAGGGGGAGTTCTTC.

The chain uses TRBV27 and TRBJ1-5; the match to TRBD1 covers 8 bases. The length of the CDR3 is 17 residues. Germline V gene data show CDR1 as MNHEY and CDR2 as SMNVEV (reference sequence). V shed 2 bases, J shed 7 bases, and the junction held 13 bases outside the gene matches. The CDR3 DNA reads as TGTGCCAGCAGTTTACAGGGGGCGTTCCCCGATGGGCAGCCCCAGCATTTT. Amino acids: CASSLQGAFPDGQPQHF.

This chain connects TRBV19 to TRBJ1-1; 10 bases line up with TRBD1. J was trimmed by 11 bases and V by 5 bases; bases with no gene match: 8. Germline CDR1 reads LNHDA; CDR2 reads SQIVND (reference sequence). The CDR3 totals 13 residues. The CDR3 sequence: CASSFGTGARAFF. The CDR3 DNA reads TGTGCCAGTAGTTTTGGGACAGGGGCCAGGGCTTTCTTT.

This chain joins TRBV11-2 and TRBJ1-2; 9 bases are a match to TRBD1. CDR1 is SGHAT, CDR2 FQNNGV, per germline. This CDR3 spans 14 amino acids. Trimming at V came to 3 bases and at J to 2 bases, leaving 1 base not matched to a gene. The CDR3 spells CASSFGTGNYGYTF. CDR3 nucleotides: TGTGCCAGCAGCTTTGGGACAGGGAACTATGGCTACACCTTC.

This clone was counted once. The V and J genes are TRBV4-1 and TRBJ2-7, with D possibly TRBD2 on 5 matching bases. The CDR3 totals 13 residues. V lost 7 bases to trimming and J lost 5 bases, with 15 bases between them. Per the germline V gene, CDR1 is MGHRA and CDR2 is YSYEKL. CDR3 DNA sequence: TGCGCCAGCACGGAGGCCCCGGGGAACGAGCAGTACTTC. Amino acid sequence: CASTEAPGNEQYF.

This clone was detected a few times. This chain joins TRBV29-1 and TRBJ1-1, with D tentatively TRBD1 (6 bases). Germline-derived CDR1 and CDR2 are SQVTM and ANQGSEA. CDR3 length: 11 residues. V was shortened by 7 bases and J by 6 bases, with 12 bases between the two germline ends. CDR3 bases: TGCAGCGACCTCAGGGGCCCTGAAGCTTTCTTT. Its translation: CSDLRGPEAFF.

This chain uses TRBV13 with TRBJ2-7; D uncertain. This CDR3 has 13 residues. V shed 2 bases and J shed 0 bases, with 5 bases lying between them. Germline CDR1 reads PRHDT; CDR2 reads FYEKMQ (reference sequence). Written as DNA, the CDR3 is TGTGCCAGCAGCTTATGGAGCTCCTACGAGCAGTACTTC. Translation: CASSLWSSYEQYF.

This chain connects TRBV9 to TRBJ2-1; D ambiguous. This CDR3 contains 15 residues. Per germline, CDR1 SGDLS and CDR2 YYNGEE. Trimming cost V 5 bases and J 6 bases, with 18 bases left between them. This CDR3 reads CASRNDLAASNEQFF. CDR3 nucleotides: TGTGCCAGCAGGAACGACTTGGCGGCTAGCAATGAGCAGTTCTTC. Looking up the rest from reference TRBV9 and TRBJ2-1 gives the full variable domain: DSGVTQTPKHLITATGQRVTLRCSPRSGDLSVYWYQQSLDQGLQFLIQYYNGEERAKGNILERFSAQQFPDLHSELNLSSLELGDSALYFCASRNDLAASNEQFFGPGTRLTVL.

The V call is TRBV7-6, the J call TRBJ2-2, with a possible D match to TRBD1 (5 bases). V gave up 4 bases and J gave up 6 bases, with 12 bases separating them. The CDR3 is made up of 14 amino acids. Germline V gene data show CDR1 as SGHVS and CDR2 as FNYEAQ. The CDR3 spells CASSWGLRSGELFF. The DNA for the CDR3 is TGTGCCAGCAGCTGGGGCCTCCGCTCCGGGGAGCTGTTTTTT.